This TCR beta chain was captured by sequencing in a study of blood T cell repertoires in COVID-19. The wider study: Samples came from the United States, Italy and Spain, spanning acute and convalescent COVID-19. PBMCs, B-cell-depleted T cells, or T cells were the source of the cDNA or gDNA that made up the material.

Notes on this clone: The same CDR3 also results from other DNA sequences found in this sample.

Authors' analysis steps: Amplification of reference gene primers was used by the study to estimate nucleated cell counts. Some clones are missing from TCRdb's copy, which holds only in-frame ones; the method was immunoSEQ multiplex PCR. V, J and clone size are taken as reported in that table, and D and trimming were inferred from the DNA itself. The table includes 310,000 or so clones, approximately 86% detected once. This receptor was obtained from a man in his 70s with acute or convalescent COVID-19. The sequenced sample consisted of peripheral blood.

The chain's CDR3 is CASSLGQGFYEQYF. The CDR3 DNA reads as TGTGCCAGCAGCCTGGGACAGGGATTTTACGAGCAGTACTTC. The rearrangement links TRBV7-9 to TRBJ2-7; TRBD1 aligns across 9 bases. CDR3 length: 14 amino acids. V shed 5 bases and J 4 bases; nucleotides not matched to a gene: 6. Germline V CDR1 and CDR2: SEHNR, FQNEAQ (reference sequence).